This TCR beta chain appears in the sequencing data of a study of blood T cell repertoires in COVID-19. Background on the study: Donors in the United States, Italy and Spain gave samples during acute or convalescent COVID-19.

Individuals in the exposed group had encountered a COVID-19 case within 2 weeks preceding study entry. Sequencing was performed with immunoSEQ multiplex PCR; in TCRdb, only in-frame clones are kept and a portion is missing. The repertoire holds more than 200,000 clones, 80% to 90% seen once, with roughly 3.7% in the top ten. Germline V gene sequence: CDR1 SQVTM, CDR2 ANQGSEA. The CDR3 covers 15 residues. After removal of 0 bases from V and 5 bases from J, the junction contained 6 bases not matched to a gene. V gene TRBV29-1 combines with J gene TRBJ2-3; 9 bases match TRBD1. Input material: PBMCs or T cells enriched from blood (not recorded which). This TCR was recovered from a woman aged 25 to 39 who had been exposed to COVID-19. CDR3: CSVEDPQGAVDTQYF. As DNA, the CDR3 is TGCAGCGTTGAAGATCCACAGGGGGCCGTAGATACGCAGTATTTT.